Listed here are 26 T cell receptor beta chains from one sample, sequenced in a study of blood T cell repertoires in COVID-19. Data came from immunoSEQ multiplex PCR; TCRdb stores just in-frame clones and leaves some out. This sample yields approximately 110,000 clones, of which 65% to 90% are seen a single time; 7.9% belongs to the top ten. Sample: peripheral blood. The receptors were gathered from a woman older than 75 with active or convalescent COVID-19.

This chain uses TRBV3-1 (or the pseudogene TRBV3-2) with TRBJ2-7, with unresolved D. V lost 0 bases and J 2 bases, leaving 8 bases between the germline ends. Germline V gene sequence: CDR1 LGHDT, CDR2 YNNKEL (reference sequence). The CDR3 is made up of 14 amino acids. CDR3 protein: CASSQDIRTYEQYF. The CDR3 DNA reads TGTGCCAGCAGCCAAGATATCAGAACCTACGAGCAGTACTTC.

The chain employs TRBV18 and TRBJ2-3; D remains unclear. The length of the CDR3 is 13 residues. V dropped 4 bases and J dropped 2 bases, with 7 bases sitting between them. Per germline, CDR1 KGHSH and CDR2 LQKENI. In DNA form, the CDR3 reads TGTGCCAGCTCACTGGAGTACACAGATACGCAGTATTTT. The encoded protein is CASSLEYTDTQYF.

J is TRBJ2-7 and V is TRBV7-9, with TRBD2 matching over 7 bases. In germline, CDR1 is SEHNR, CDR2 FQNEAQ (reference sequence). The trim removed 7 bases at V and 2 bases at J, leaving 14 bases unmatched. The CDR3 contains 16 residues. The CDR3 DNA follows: TGTGCCAGCACCGAAACCGTAGCGGGCGCCGCCTACGAGCAGTACTTC. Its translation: CASTETVAGAAYEQYF.

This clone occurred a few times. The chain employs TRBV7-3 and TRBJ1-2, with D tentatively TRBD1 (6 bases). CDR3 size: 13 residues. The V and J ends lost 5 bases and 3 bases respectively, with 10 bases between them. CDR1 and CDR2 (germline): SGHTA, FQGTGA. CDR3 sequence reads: CASSKDSDYGYTF. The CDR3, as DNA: TGTGCCAGCAGCAAGGACAGCGACTATGGCTACACCTTC. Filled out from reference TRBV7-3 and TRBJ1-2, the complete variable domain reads GAGVSQTPSNKVTEKGKYVELRCDPISGHTALYWYRQSLGQGPEFLIYFQGTGAADDSGLPNDRFFAVRPEGSVSTLKIQRTERGDSAVYLCASSKDSDYGYTFGSGTRLTVV.

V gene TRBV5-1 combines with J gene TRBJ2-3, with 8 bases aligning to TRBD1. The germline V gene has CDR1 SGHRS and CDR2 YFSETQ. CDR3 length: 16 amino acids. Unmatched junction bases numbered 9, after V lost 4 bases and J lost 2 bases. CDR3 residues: CASSQRQGISTDTQYF. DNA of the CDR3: TGCGCCAGCAGCCAGAGACAGGGGATCTCCACAGATACGCAGTATTTT. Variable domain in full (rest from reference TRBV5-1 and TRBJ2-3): KAGVTQTPRYLIKTRGQQVTLSCSPISGHRSVSWYQQTPGQGLQFLFEYFSETQRNKGNFPGRFSGRQFSNSRSEMNVSTLELGDSALYLCASSQRQGISTDTQYFGPGTRLTVL.

In DNA, the CDR3 is TGTGCCAGCTCACCTGGTTGGACAGTGAGTAACTATGGCTACACCTTC. This encodes CASSPGWTVSNYGYTF. The V call is TRBV18, the J call TRBJ1-2; D possibly corresponds to TRBD1 (6 bases). Trimming left V 3 bases short and J 1 base short, with 15 bases between. The CDR3 totals 16 residues. The germline gives CDR1 KGHSH, CDR2 LQKENI.

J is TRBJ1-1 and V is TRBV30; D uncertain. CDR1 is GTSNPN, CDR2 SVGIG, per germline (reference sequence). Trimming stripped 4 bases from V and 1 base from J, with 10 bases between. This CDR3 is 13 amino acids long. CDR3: CAWIRVSNTEAFF. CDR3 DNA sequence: TGTGCCTGGATAAGAGTTTCGAACACTGAAGCTTTCTTT.

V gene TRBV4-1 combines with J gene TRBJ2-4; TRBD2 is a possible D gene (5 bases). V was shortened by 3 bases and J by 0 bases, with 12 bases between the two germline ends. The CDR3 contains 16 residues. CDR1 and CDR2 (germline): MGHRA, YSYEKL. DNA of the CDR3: TGCGCCAGCAGCCATCTGTTGGCGGGAGCCAAAAACATTCAGTACTTC. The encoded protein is CASSHLLAGAKNIQYF.

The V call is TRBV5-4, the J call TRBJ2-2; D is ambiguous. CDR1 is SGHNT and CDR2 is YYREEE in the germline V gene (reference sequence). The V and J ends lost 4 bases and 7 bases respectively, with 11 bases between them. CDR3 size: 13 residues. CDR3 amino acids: CASSPRENGELFF. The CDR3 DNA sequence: TGTGCCAGCAGCCCGCGCGAAAACGGGGAGCTGTTTTTT.

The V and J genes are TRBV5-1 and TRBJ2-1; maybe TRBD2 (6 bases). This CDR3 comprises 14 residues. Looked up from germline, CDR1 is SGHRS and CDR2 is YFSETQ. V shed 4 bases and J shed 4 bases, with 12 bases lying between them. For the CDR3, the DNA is TGCGCCAGCAGCCCCACCGGGACTTACAATGAGCAGTTCTTC. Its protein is CASSPTGTYNEQFF.

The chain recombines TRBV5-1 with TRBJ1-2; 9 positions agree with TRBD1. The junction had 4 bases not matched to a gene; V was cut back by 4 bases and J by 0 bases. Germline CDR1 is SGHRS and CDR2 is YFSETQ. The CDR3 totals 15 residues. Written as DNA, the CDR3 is TGCGCCAGCAGCACCGGGACAGGGTCTAACTATGGCTACACCTTC. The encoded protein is CASSTGTGSNYGYTF.

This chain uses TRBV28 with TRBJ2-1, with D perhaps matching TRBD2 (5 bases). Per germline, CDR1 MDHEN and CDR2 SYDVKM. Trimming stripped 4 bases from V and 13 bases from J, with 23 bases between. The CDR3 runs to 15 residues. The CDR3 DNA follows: TGTGCCAGCAGTTGGAGGTTAAGGGTTACAAGGTTTCAGTTCTTC. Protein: CASSWRLRVTRFQFF.

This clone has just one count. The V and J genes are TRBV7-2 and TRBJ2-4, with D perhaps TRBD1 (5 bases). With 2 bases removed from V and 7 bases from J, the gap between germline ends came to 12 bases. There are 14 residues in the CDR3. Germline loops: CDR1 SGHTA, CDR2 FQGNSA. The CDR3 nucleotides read TGTGCCAGCAGCTTAAGATGGGCAGGGAACATTCAGTACTTC. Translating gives CASSLRWAGNIQYF. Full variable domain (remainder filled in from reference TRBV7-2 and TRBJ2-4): GAGVSQSPSNKVTEKGKDVELRCDPISGHTALYWYRQSLGQGLEFLIYFQGNSAPDKSGLPSDRFSAERTGGSVSTLTIQRTQQEDSAVYLCASSLRWAGNIQYFGAGTRLSVL.

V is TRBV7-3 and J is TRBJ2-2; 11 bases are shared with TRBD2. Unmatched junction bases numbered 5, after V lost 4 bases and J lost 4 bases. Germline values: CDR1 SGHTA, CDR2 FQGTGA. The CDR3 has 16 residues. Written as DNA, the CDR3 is TGTGCCAGCAGCTCGGGGACTAGCGGACGCACCGGGGAGCTGTTTTTT. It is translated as CASSSGTSGRTGELFF.

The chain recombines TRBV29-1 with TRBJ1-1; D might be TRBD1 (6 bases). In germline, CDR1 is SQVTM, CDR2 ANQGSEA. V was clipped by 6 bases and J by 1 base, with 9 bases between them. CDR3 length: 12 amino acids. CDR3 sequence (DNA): TGCAGCGTCACGGACAGGAACACTGAAGCTTTCTTT. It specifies CSVTDRNTEAFF.

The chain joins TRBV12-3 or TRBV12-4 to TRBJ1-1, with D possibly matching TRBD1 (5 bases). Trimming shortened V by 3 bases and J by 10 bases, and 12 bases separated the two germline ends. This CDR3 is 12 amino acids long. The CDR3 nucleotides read TGTGCCAGCAGTTTTTCGGGGGAGGGAGCTTTCTTT. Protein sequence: CASSFSGEGAFF.

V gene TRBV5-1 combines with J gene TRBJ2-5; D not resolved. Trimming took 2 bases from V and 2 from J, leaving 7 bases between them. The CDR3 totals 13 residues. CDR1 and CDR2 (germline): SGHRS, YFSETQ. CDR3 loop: CASSFLQQETQYF. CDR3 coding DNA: TGCGCCAGCAGCTTCTTACAGCAAGAGACCCAGTACTTC. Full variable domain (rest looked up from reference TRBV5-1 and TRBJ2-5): KAGVTQTPRYLIKTRGQQVTLSCSPISGHRSVSWYQQTPGQGLQFLFEYFSETQRNKGNFPGRFSGRQFSNSRSEMNVSTLELGDSALYLCASSFLQQETQYFGPGTRLLVL.

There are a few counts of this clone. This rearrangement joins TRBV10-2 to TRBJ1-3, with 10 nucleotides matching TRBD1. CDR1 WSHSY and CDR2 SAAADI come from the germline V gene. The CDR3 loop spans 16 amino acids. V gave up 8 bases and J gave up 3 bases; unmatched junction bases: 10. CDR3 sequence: CASRDRGANHGNTIYF. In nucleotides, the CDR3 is TGCGCCAGCCGGGACAGGGGAGCGAATCATGGAAACACCATATATTTT.

CDR3 sequence: CASSVALGADEKLFF. For the CDR3, the DNA is TGTGCCAGCAGCGTAGCTCTGGGGGCAGATGAAAAACTGTTTTTT. The rearrangement links TRBV9 to TRBJ1-4, with D tentatively TRBD1 (6 bases). The germline V gene encodes CDR1 SGDLS and CDR2 YYNGEE. There are 15 residues in the CDR3. Trimming left V 0 bases short and J 6 bases short, with 12 bases between.

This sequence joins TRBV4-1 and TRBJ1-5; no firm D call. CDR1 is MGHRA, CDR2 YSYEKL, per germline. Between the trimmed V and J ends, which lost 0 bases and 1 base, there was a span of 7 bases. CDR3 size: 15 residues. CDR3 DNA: TGCGCCAGCAGCCAAGAACGGAGAAGCAATCAGCCCCAGCATTTT. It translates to CASSQERRSNQPQHF.

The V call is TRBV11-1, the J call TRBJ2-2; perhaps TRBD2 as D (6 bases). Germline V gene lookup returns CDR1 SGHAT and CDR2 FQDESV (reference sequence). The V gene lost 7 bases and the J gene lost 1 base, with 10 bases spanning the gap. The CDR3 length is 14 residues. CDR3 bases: TGTGCCAGCATCAGTAGCGGGAACACCGGGGAGCTGTTTTTT. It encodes CASISSGNTGELFF.

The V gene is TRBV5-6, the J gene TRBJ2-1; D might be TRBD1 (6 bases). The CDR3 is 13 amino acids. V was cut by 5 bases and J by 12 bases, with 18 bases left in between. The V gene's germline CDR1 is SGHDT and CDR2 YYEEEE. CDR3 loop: CASRIGQKGRQFF. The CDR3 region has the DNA TGTGCCAGCAGAATAGGACAGAAGGGTAGGCAGTTCTTC.

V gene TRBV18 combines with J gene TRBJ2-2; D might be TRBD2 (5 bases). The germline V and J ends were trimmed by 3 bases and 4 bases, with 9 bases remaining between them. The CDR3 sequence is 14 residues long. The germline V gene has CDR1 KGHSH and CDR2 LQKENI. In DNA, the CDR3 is TGTGCCAGCTCACCCCCTGGAGGCACCGGGGAGCTGTTTTTT. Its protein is CASSPPGGTGELFF.

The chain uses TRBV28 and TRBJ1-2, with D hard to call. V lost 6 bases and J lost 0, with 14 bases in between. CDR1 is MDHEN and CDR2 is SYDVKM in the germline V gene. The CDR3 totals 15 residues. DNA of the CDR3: TGTGCCAGCAGGCGCGGGCAGGCCACTAACTATGGCTACACCTTC. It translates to CASRRGQATNYGYTF.

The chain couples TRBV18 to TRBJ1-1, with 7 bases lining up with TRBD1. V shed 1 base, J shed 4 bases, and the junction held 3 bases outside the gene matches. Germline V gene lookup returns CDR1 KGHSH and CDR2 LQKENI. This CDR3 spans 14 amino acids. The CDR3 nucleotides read TGTGCCAGCTCACCACGACAGGGACTCACTGAAGCTTTCTTT. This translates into CASSPRQGLTEAFF.

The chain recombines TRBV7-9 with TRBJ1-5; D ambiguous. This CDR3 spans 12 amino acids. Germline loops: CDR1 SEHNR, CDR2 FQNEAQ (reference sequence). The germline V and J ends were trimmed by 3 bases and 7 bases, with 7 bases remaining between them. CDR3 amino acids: CASSFQNQPQHF. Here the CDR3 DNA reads TGTGCCAGCAGCTTCCAGAACCAGCCCCAGCATTTT.